Each of the 30 T cell receptor beta chains below was sequenced from the same sample in a study of identical twins. TCRdb ran MiXCR on the 5' RACE reads and lists one entry per CDR3 protein. The sample has roughly 280,000 distinct CDR3 sequences, less than 9.5% seen once. This sample was also put to use in a study of yellow fever vaccine responses in identical twins.

The sequenced material came from CD8+ T cells sorted from blood. Receptors originate from a woman under 30 in good health.

J is TRBJ1-5 and V is TRBV24-1; D gene ambiguous. The ends were cut back, 5 bases at V and 8 bases at J, with 15 bases in the middle. CDR1 is KGHDR, CDR2 SFDVKD, per germline. The CDR3 runs to 14 residues. DNA for the CDR3: TGTGCCACCAGTGGGGGTCTAACGGGTGAGCCCCAGCATTTT. Protein sequence: CATSGGLTGEPQHF.

The chain employs TRBV4-3 and TRBJ2-1, with D perhaps assigned TRBD1 or TRBD2 (5 bases each). This CDR3 region has 17 residues. Germline-derived CDR1 and CDR2 are LGHNA and YSLEER. V was clipped by 0 bases and J by 8 bases, with 20 bases between them. CDR3 region: CASSQDLRDESRDEQFF. The CDR3 coding sequence is TGCGCCAGCAGCCAAGATCTTCGGGACGAATCTAGGGATGAGCAGTTCTTC.

This clonotype was seen at least ten times. V is TRBV7-9 and J is TRBJ2-7, with D unclear. The CDR3 runs 12 residues. The germline V and J ends were trimmed by 1 base and 6 bases, with 7 bases remaining between them. CDR1 and CDR2 from the germline V gene are SEHNR and FQNEAQ (reference sequence). The CDR3 reads CASSLELAEQYF. In DNA, the CDR3 is TGTGCCAGCAGCTTAGAGTTGGCCGAGCAGTACTTC.

The rearrangement joins TRBV6-2 or TRBV6-3 to TRBJ2-2, with D maybe TRBD2 (5 bases). Trimming removed 3 bases at V and 3 bases at J, with 17 bases between. Germline V gene lookup returns CDR1 MNHEY and CDR2 SVGEGT. The CDR3 covers 17 residues. CDR3 amino acids: CASSYAGGLEYTGELFF. Written as DNA, the CDR3 is TGTGCCAGCAGTTATGCGGGTGGGCTAGAGTACACCGGGGAGCTGTTTTTT.

CDR3 loop: CTCSLAAFRPTAESYEQYF. The CDR3 nucleotides read TGTACCTGCAGTTTAGCCGCCTTTAGGCCGACAGCTGAGAGCTACGAGCAGTACTTC. This chain uses TRBV6-4 with TRBJ2-7; TRBD1 is a possible D gene (5 bases). The germline V gene encodes CDR1 MRHNA and CDR2 SNTAGT. This CDR3 has 19 amino acids.

This clonotype was observed many times. The chain couples TRBV20-1 to TRBJ2-2; possibly TRBD1 for D (6 bases). This CDR3 has 13 amino acids. Germline CDR1 is DFQATT and CDR2 is SNEGSKA (reference sequence). V lost 6 bases and J 5 bases, leaving 13 bases between the germline ends. The CDR3 spells CSAWTVNTGELFF. CDR3 sequence (DNA): TGCAGTGCCTGGACAGTGAATACCGGGGAGCTGTTTTTT.

In this sample, this clonotype turned up a few times. V is TRBV13 and J is TRBJ2-1; either TRBD1 or TRBD2 may supply D (5 bases each). The CDR3 covers 16 residues. V shed 5 bases and J shed 4 bases, with 18 bases lying between them. CDR1 is PRHDT and CDR2 is FYEKMQ in the germline V gene (reference sequence). The CDR3 nucleotides are TGTGCCAGCAGCGATCGGGACCGTTCCCGGTACAATGAGCAGTTCTTC. Protein sequence: CASSDRDRSRYNEQFF.

This clonotype occurred many times. The rearrangement joins TRBV11-1 to TRBJ2-1; perhaps TRBD1 as D (6 bases). Trimming stripped 3 bases from V and 4 bases from J, with 25 bases between. Looked up from germline, CDR1 is SGHAT and CDR2 is FQDESV (reference sequence). The CDR3 consists of 19 residues. CDR3 bases: TGTGCCAGCAGCTTCTTATCCCCCGAAGTCGGAAGGGGGTACAATGAGCAGTTCTTC. Amino acids: CASSFLSPEVGRGYNEQFF. Based on the CDR3 plus reference TRBV11-1 and TRBJ2-1, the full variable domain is EAEVAQSPRYKITEKSQAVAFWCDPISGHATLYWYRQILGQGPELLVQFQDESVVDDSQLPKDRFSAERLKGVDSTLKIQPAELGDSAMYLCASSFLSPEVGRGYNEQFFGPGTRLTVL.

This clonotype was seen more than once but under ten times. The chain combines TRBV6-5 with TRBJ2-1; 8 bases match TRBD2. This CDR3 spans 15 amino acids. The trim removed 3 bases at V and 3 bases at J, leaving 4 bases unmatched. Germline V lookup: CDR1 MNHEY, CDR2 SVGAGI. Written as DNA, the CDR3 is TGTGCCAGCAGTTATTTCAGCGGGAGCTACAATGAGCAGTTCTTC. Its protein product is CASSYFSGSYNEQFF.

This clonotype was counted many times. V and J are TRBV7-9 and TRBJ1-2, with 10 bases matching TRBD1. After removal of 4 bases from V and 2 bases from J, the junction contained 7 bases not matched to a gene. This CDR3 is 16 amino acids long. From germline, CDR1 is SEHNR and CDR2 FQNEAQ (reference sequence). The CDR3 DNA sequence: TGTGCCAGCAGCTCTACCGGACAGGGGGTAAACTATGGCTACACCTTC. Translation gives CASSSTGQGVNYGYTF.

The CDR3 region is CSAETGVYQETQYF. DNA of the CDR3: TGCAGTGCCGAGACAGGGGTGTACCAAGAGACCCAGTACTTC. The V gene is TRBV20-1, the J gene TRBJ2-5, with TRBD1 identical over 8 bases. Germline lookup yields CDR1 DFQATT and CDR2 SNEGSKA (reference sequence). The CDR3 contains 14 residues. V was pared by 6 bases and J by 0 bases, with 6 bases of the junction left unmatched.

Ten or more counts support this clonotype. The CDR3 loop reads CASSLEEGQETQYF. The CDR3 nucleotides read TGTGCCAGCAGCTTAGAGGAGGGGCAAGAGACCCAGTACTTC. V and J are TRBV7-9 and TRBJ2-5, with D perhaps matching TRBD2 (6 bases). The length of the CDR3 is 14 residues. Germline values: CDR1 SEHNR, CDR2 FQNEAQ (reference sequence). The germline V and J ends were trimmed by 1 base and 2 bases, with 8 bases remaining between them. Full variable domain (missing parts from reference TRBV7-9 and TRBJ2-5): DTGVSQNPRHKITKRGQNVTFRCDPISEHNRLYWYRQTLGQGPEFLTYFQNEAQLEKSRLLSDRFSAERPKGSFSTLEIQRTEQGDSAMYLCASSLEEGQETQYFGPGTRLLVL.

V usage is TRBV7-2 and J usage is TRBJ2-7; D remains ambiguous. Germline loops: CDR1 SGHTA, CDR2 FQGNSA. The V end was cut by 4 bases, the J end by 1 base, with 8 bases between. CDR3 length: 13 amino acids. This CDR3 is CASSSWLSYEQYF. The CDR3 coding sequence is TGTGCCAGCAGCTCCTGGTTATCCTACGAGCAGTACTTC.

The genes are TRBV20-1 and TRBJ2-3, with TRBD2 matching over 7 bases. V gave up 0 bases and J gave up 0 bases; unmatched junction bases: 6. This CDR3 is 16 amino acids long. Germline values: CDR1 DFQATT, CDR2 SNEGSKA (reference sequence). CDR3 sequence reads: CSARDRGRGSTDTQYF. As DNA, the CDR3 is TGCAGTGCTAGAGATCGAGGGCGGGGGAGCACAGATACGCAGTATTTT.

The chain is built from TRBV7-9 and TRBJ2-1, with unresolved D. The germline CDR1 and CDR2 sequences are SEHNR and FQNEAQ (reference sequence). CDR3 length: 16 residues. V lost 5 bases, J lost 0 bases, and 14 bases lay in between. CDR3 sequence reads: CASSTSDGPSYNEQFF. CDR3 coding DNA: TGTGCCAGCAGCACAAGCGATGGGCCCTCCTACAATGAGCAGTTCTTC.

This clonotype turned up a few times. The rearrangement links TRBV2 to TRBJ2-1, with 8 positions matching TRBD2. Unmatched junction bases numbered 11, after V lost 7 bases and J lost 6 bases. This CDR3 region has 15 residues. Per germline, CDR1 SNHLY and CDR2 FYNNEI. The CDR3 spells CASTRLANGVNEQFF. The CDR3 nucleotides are TGTGCCAGCACCAGACTAGCGAACGGCGTCAATGAGCAGTTCTTC.

V is TRBV11-2 and J is TRBJ2-7, with 10 bases matching TRBD2. The CDR3 runs to 19 residues. The trim removed 5 bases at V and 5 bases at J, leaving 21 bases unmatched. Germline V gives CDR1 SGHAT, CDR2 FQNNGV. CDR3 DNA: TGTGCCAGCAGCCCAATCCCAACTAGCGGGATCCTCGCAGTCCACGAGCAGTACTTC. Protein product: CASSPIPTSGILAVHEQYF.

Remarks on this clonotype: This may come from a read error, since a much larger clone is one base off. The chain uses TRBV5-6 and TRBJ2-2, with 8 bases matching TRBD2. The CDR3 length is 13 residues. Germline values: CDR1 SGHDT, CDR2 YYEEEE. The CDR3 DNA reads as TGTGCCAGTACCCGGGGGGGGCCCGGGGAGCTGTATTTT. Encoded protein: CASTRGGPGELYF.

Points on this clonotype: Relative to the germline gene, one junction end is altered; a read error may explain this. The V call is TRBV3-1, the J call TRBJ1-1; possibly TRBD1 for D (6 bases). CDR3 size: 14 residues. CDR1 is LGHDT and CDR2 is YNNKEL in the germline V gene (reference sequence). CDR3 sequence (DNA): TGTGCCAGCCGCCAACAGGGCATGAACACTGAAGCTTTCTTT. Protein sequence: CASRQQGMNTEAFF. The entire variable domain, with the rest obtained from reference TRBV3-1 and TRBJ1-1, is as follows: DTAVSQTPKYLVTQMGNDKSIKCEQNLGHDTMYWYKQDSKKFLKIMFSYNNKELIINETVPNRFSPKSPDKAHLNLHINSLELGDSAVYFCASRQQGMNTEAFFGQGTRLTVV.

This clonotype has just a few counts. The chain combines TRBV7-8 with TRBJ2-7; 9 nucleotides align to TRBD1. V gave up 1 base and J gave up 4 bases; unmatched junction bases: 20. The CDR3 length is 20 residues. Germline V gene lookup returns CDR1 SGHVS and CDR2 FQNEAQ. CDR3 DNA sequence: TGTGCCAGCAGCTTAGACGTACTTAACCTAACCGGGACAGGGCGGTACGAGCAGTACTTC. Its translation: CASSLDVLNLTGTGRYEQYF.

The table lists this clonotype with a few counts. The chain links TRBV10-3 to TRBJ2-5, with unresolved D. The V and J ends lost 0 bases and 1 base respectively, with 12 bases between them. The CDR3 is 16 residues long. Germline V gene sequence: CDR1 ENHRY, CDR2 SYGVKD. In nucleotides, the CDR3 is TGTGCCATCAGTGAGTCCGTTGCGGTCACCCAAGAGACCCAGTACTTC. The encoded protein is CAISESVAVTQETQYF.

A single count supports this clonotype. The chain carries TRBV10-3 and TRBJ2-7; unclear D gene. V gave up 2 bases and J gave up 2 bases, with 10 bases separating them. Germline V CDR1 and CDR2: ENHRY, SYGVKD. This CDR3 has 14 amino acids. The CDR3 coding sequence is TGTGCCATCAGTGAGACTGCCCTAACCTACGAGCAGTACTTC. Its protein product is CAISETALTYEQYF.

This clonotype was found many times. V usage is TRBV28 and J usage is TRBJ2-5, with D perhaps being TRBD1 or TRBD2 (6 bases each). Deletions cut 3 bases from V and 5 bases from J, with 10 bases between. The germline gives CDR1 MDHEN, CDR2 SYDVKM. CDR3 length: 13 amino acids. The CDR3 nucleotides read TGTGCCAGCAGTTTGGTGGGGGGCGAGACCCAGTACTTC. This codes for CASSLVGGETQYF.

This clonotype was recorded many times. The chain joins TRBV7-9 to TRBJ2-1; maybe TRBD1 (5 bases). Germline V CDR1 and CDR2: SEHNR, FQNEAQ (reference sequence). V was cut by 3 bases and J by 2 bases, with 11 bases left in between. CDR3 size: 15 residues. The CDR3, as DNA: TGTGCCAGCAGCTTTACCCAGGGCACCTACAATGAGCAGTTCTTC. Translating gives CASSFTQGTYNEQFF.

V gene TRBV4-3 combines with J gene TRBJ1-6; D is unclear. This CDR3 is built from 17 residues. Germline V gene data show CDR1 as LGHNA and CDR2 as YSLEER. Deletions cut 0 bases from V and 5 bases from J, with 14 bases between. CDR3 DNA: TGCGCCAGCAGCCAAGATCGGGCAGGAGAAAATAATTCACCCCTCCACTTT. It specifies CASSQDRAGENNSPLHF.

This clonotype has more than one count but fewer than ten. The chain joins TRBV27 to TRBJ2-1; either TRBD1 or TRBD2 may supply D (5 bases each). Germline assignment: CDR1 MNHEY and CDR2 SMNVEV (reference sequence). V was trimmed by 7 bases and J by 2 bases, leaving 18 bases between them. The CDR3 totals 16 residues. The CDR3 loop reads CASTLWGTPPYNEQFF. The CDR3 DNA reads as TGTGCCAGCACCCTCTGGGGGACGCCGCCCTACAATGAGCAGTTCTTC.

At least ten counts were recorded for this clonotype. The chain is built from TRBV18 and TRBJ1-1; 8 bases align to TRBD1. V was pared by 3 bases and J by 5 bases, with 11 bases of the junction left unmatched. CDR3 length: 16 residues. Germline assignment: CDR1 KGHSH and CDR2 LQKENI. CDR3: CASSPRDRTTGTEAFF. The CDR3 coding sequence is TGTGCCAGCTCACCCCGGGACAGGACGACGGGGACTGAAGCTTTCTTT.

This clonotype has at least ten counts. The chain links TRBV5-1 to TRBJ2-3; a weak D match, TRBD1 (5 bases). CDR3 length equals 18 residues. CDR1 is SGHRS, CDR2 YFSETQ, per germline. V lost 0 bases, J lost 2 bases, and 19 bases lay in between. In nucleotides, the CDR3 is TGCGCCAGCAGCTTGGCCATAGCAGGGCGACTGATCACAGATACGCAGTATTTT. Encoded protein: CASSLAIAGRLITDTQYF. Full variable domain (rest looked up from reference TRBV5-1 and TRBJ2-3): KAGVTQTPRYLIKTRGQQVTLSCSPISGHRSVSWYQQTPGQGLQFLFEYFSETQRNKGNFPGRFSGRQFSNSRSEMNVSTLELGDSALYLCASSLAIAGRLITDTQYFGPGTRLTVL.

This clonotype was recorded a few times. The chain combines TRBV5-1 with TRBJ1-1, with D tentatively TRBD1 (5 bases). This CDR3 is built from 15 residues. Trimming pared 0 bases from V and 6 bases from J, leaving 15 bases between. The germline gives CDR1 SGHRS, CDR2 YFSETQ. Here the CDR3 DNA reads TGCGCCAGCAGCTTGGATACAGGTATGCTCTCTGAAGCTTTCTTT. It encodes CASSLDTGMLSEAFF.

This clonotype was recorded a few times. The chain is built from TRBV6-2 or TRBV6-3 and TRBJ2-7; TRBD2 agrees at 9 bases. CDR1 is MNHEY, CDR2 SVGEGT, per germline. This CDR3 spans 15 amino acids. Losses at the gene ends were 7 bases for V and 1 base for J; bases not matched to a gene: 8. CDR3 DNA: TGTGCCAGCAACAAACTAGCGGGCCTTTCCTACGAGCAGTACTTC. It is translated as CASNKLAGLSYEQYF.